This T cell receptor beta chain is drawn from a study of T cells in Graves' hyperthyroidism and ophthalmopathy. This CDR3 has 13 amino acids. Germline V gives CDR1 MDHEN, CDR2 SYDVKM. The V gene lost 7 bases and the J gene lost 5 bases, with 12 bases spanning the gap. Researchers amplified the TCR beta CDR3 regions from RNA transcripts. RT-PCR in the first round (using the HTBI primer set) targeted the TCR CDR3. TCRdb fed the multiplex PCR reads into MiXCR, producing one record per CDR3 protein. The table shows 600,000 to 900,000 distinct CDR3 sequences, with around 17% occurring only once. The V gene is TRBV28, the J gene TRBJ1-5; D remains ambiguous. The source of this sequence is a man aged 18 to 35 with Graves' hyperthyroidism. Sequencing was carried out using blood. CDR3 sequence reads: CASTSDRDQPQHF. CDR3 nucleotides: TGTGCCAGCACCTCGGACCGAGATCAGCCCCAGCATTTT.